This T cell receptor (beta chain) was sequenced for a study of PD-L1 blockade in urothelial cancer. On the study more broadly: Between 0 and 3 prior chemotherapy regimens had been given to patients.

Trimming shortened V by 3 bases and J by 2 bases, and 10 bases separated the two germline ends. The CDR3 is 15 amino acids. CDR1 and CDR2 (germline): SGHTA, FQGNSA. Described time point: peripheral blood 6 weeks after treatment start. Metastatic or locally advanced urothelial carcinoma was present in the patients. Profiling relied on immunoSEQ multiplex PCR, and the TCRdb table lists in-frame clones only, not all of them. The sample records roughly 110,000 clones, 91% being singletons. The sample consisted of PBMCs, taken around atezolizumab (anti-PD-L1) treatment. This clonotype was sampled from a man aged 60-69 years with urothelial cancer. The gene calls are TRBV7-2 and TRBJ1-4, with a weak D call TRBD1 (5 bases). CDR3 DNA sequence: TGTGCCAGCAGCTTCCAAAGGGGCACTAATGAAAAACTGTTTTTT. It codes for CASSFQRGTNEKLFF.